Listed here are 15 T cell receptor beta chains from one sample, sequenced in a study of siplizumab effects on memory and regulatory T cells. Generated by immunoSEQ multiplex PCR, the TCRdb table keeps only in-frame clones and is missing some. The sample has 1,000 to 1,200 clones, more than 60% seen once. Sequencing was performed on TEMRA CD8+ T cells sorted from blood. Sample subset: unstimulated CD8+ CD45RA+ effector memory T cells. These TCRs come from a human donor in good health.

J is TRBJ2-1 and V is TRBV25-1, with D perhaps assigned TRBD1 or TRBD2 (7 bases each). V shed 4 bases and J shed 7 bases, with 14 bases lying between them. CDR3 length: 14 residues. Germline CDR1 reads MGHDK; CDR2 reads SYGVNS. CDR3 protein: CASSGLAGGNEQFF. The CDR3 region has the DNA TGTGCCAGCAGTGGACTAGCAGGGGGGAATGAGCAGTTCTTC.

The chain couples TRBV11-1 to TRBJ2-5; a possible D gene is TRBD2 (5 bases). The CDR3 runs to 14 residues. Between the trimmed V and J ends, which lost 5 bases and 6 bases, there was a span of 16 bases. Germline CDR1 reads SGHAT; CDR2 reads FQDESV (reference sequence). CDR3 coding DNA: TGTGCCAGCAGCCCCTATTACGGGGTGAAGACCCAGTACTTC. Its protein is CASSPYYGVKTQYF.

In DNA form, the CDR3 reads TGTGCCAGCAGCACGGACGGGAGCTCCTACAATGAGCAGTTCTTC. It codes for CASSTDGSSYNEQFF. This rearrangement joins TRBV28 to TRBJ2-1; perhaps TRBD2 as D (6 bases). Looked up from germline, CDR1 is MDHEN and CDR2 is SYDVKM. The V gene lost 6 bases and the J gene lost 0 bases, with 12 bases spanning the gap. This CDR3 spans 15 amino acids.

This rearrangement joins TRBV21-1 to TRBJ1-4; TRBD1, the D gene given by the table, was not confirmed from the DNA. TRBV21-1 is a pseudogene segment. The CDR3 is 15 residues long. CDR3 residues: CASSKRTGVNEKLFF. The CDR3 bases are TGTGCCAGCAGCAAGCGCACAGGGGTGAATGAAAAACTGTTTTTT.

The V and J genes are TRBV7-8 and TRBJ1-6; D gene unclear. This CDR3 has 16 residues. CDR1 SGHVS and CDR2 FQNEAQ come from the germline V gene. V was pared by 5 bases and J by 8 bases, with 19 bases between. The CDR3 bases are TGTGCCAGCAGCGGCAGTGCTATCCCTGATTATTCACCCCTCCACTTT. Translated: CASSGSAIPDYSPLHF.

The V and J genes are TRBV18 and TRBJ2-5; 8 bases map to TRBD2. The CDR3 runs to 16 residues. V shed 2 bases, J shed 3 bases, and the junction held 8 bases outside the gene matches. Per the germline V gene, CDR1 is KGHSH and CDR2 is LQKENI. The DNA of the CDR3 is TGTGCCAGCTCACCAGTCTTGCGGGGGGATGAAGAGACCCAGTACTTC. Its protein is CASSPVLRGDEETQYF.

This clone was observed once. The rearrangement uses TRBV5-6 and TRBJ1-1, with D possibly TRBD1 on 6 matching bases. The V gene's germline CDR1 is SGHDT and CDR2 YYEEEE. Trimming removed 6 bases at V and 3 bases at J, with 18 bases between. The CDR3 length is 15 residues. CDR3 nucleotide sequence: TGTGCCAGCATCCGGGTGGGTTCAGGGGACACTGAAGCTTTCTTT. Residues: CASIRVGSGDTEAFF. Full variable domain (remainder filled in from reference TRBV5-6 and TRBJ1-1): DAGVTQSPTHLIKTRGQQVTLRCSPKSGHDTVSWYQQALGQGPQFIFQYYEEEERQRGNFPDRFSGHQFPNYSSELNVNALLLGDSALYLCASIRVGSGDTEAFFGQGTRLTVV.

The CDR3 DNA follows: TGTGCCTGGAGTGTACTAGCGGGGACTTTCAATGAGCAGTTCTTC. Its translation is CAWSVLAGTFNEQFF. The genes are TRBV30 and TRBJ2-1; 10 bases fit TRBD2. The germline gives CDR1 GTSNPN, CDR2 SVGIG (reference sequence). Trimming cost V 0 bases and J 6 bases; bases outside gene matches: 5. CDR3 length equals 15 residues.

There are a few counts of this clone. The J gene is TRBJ2-3, the V gene TRBV19; D remains unclear. V was shortened by 10 bases and J by 0 bases, with 14 bases between the two germline ends. Germline V gene data show CDR1 as LNHDA and CDR2 as SQIVND (reference sequence). The CDR3 contains 14 residues. The CDR3 protein is CATRPGPSTDTQYF. CDR3 sequence (DNA): TGTGCCACTCGGCCAGGTCCTAGCACAGATACGCAGTATTTT.

The rearrangement uses TRBV28 and TRBJ2-3; either TRBD1 or TRBD2 may supply D (5 bases each). Germline V CDR1 and CDR2: MDHEN, SYDVKM. CDR3 length: 17 residues. The germline V and J ends were trimmed by 2 bases and 2 bases, with 17 bases remaining between them. The chain's CDR3 is CASSLKARGASTDTQYF. As DNA, the CDR3 is TGTGCCAGCAGTTTAAAGGCAAGAGGGGCTTCCACAGATACGCAGTATTTT.

The rearrangement joins TRBV11-2 to TRBJ2-3; possible D gene TRBD1, 6 bases. V lost 5 bases and J 4 bases, leaving 16 bases between the germline ends. The CDR3 runs to 15 residues. Germline V gene sequence: CDR1 SGHAT, CDR2 FQNNGV. The CDR3 region is CASSPQGRGADTQYF. As DNA, the CDR3 is TGTGCCAGCAGCCCACAGGGTAGGGGCGCAGATACGCAGTATTTT.

In its sample, this clone was seen once. An end of the junction differs from the germline gene, which may be a read error. J is TRBJ1-3 and V is TRBV19, with a weak D call TRBD1 (6 bases). The CDR3 has 11 amino acids. CDR1 is LNHDA and CDR2 is SQIVND in the germline V gene (reference sequence). The CDR3 coding sequence is TGTGCCAGTAGTATAGCAGGGGCCATATGTTTT. It is translated as CASSIAGAICF.

This sequence joins TRBV7-2 and TRBJ2-7; 9 nucleotides line up with TRBD1. Germline CDR1 and CDR2: SGHTA and FQGNSA. After removal of 1 base from V and 5 bases from J, the junction contained 3 bases not matched to a gene. The CDR3 has 14 residues. CDR3 loop: CASSLGTGVDEQYF. The CDR3 DNA follows: TGTGCCAGCAGCTTAGGGACAGGGGTGGACGAGCAGTACTTC.

The CDR3: CTSRCTCFAQSRANVLTF. As DNA, the CDR3 is TGCACCAGCAGGTGTACTTGTTTTGCACAAAGTCGGGCCAACGTCCTGACTTTC. V gene TRBV1 combines with J gene TRBJ2-6. TRBV1 is annotated as a pseudogene. This CDR3 contains 18 residues.

V is TRBV5-6 and J is TRBJ1-3; D gene ambiguous. The ends were cut back, 1 base at V and 0 bases at J, with 11 bases in the middle. The CDR3 extends over 16 amino acids. Looked up from germline, CDR1 is SGHDT and CDR2 is YYEEEE. Written as DNA, the CDR3 is TGTGCCAGCAGCTTGCTCGGCGGCGACTCTGGAAACACCATATATTTT. It codes for CASSLLGGDSGNTIYF.